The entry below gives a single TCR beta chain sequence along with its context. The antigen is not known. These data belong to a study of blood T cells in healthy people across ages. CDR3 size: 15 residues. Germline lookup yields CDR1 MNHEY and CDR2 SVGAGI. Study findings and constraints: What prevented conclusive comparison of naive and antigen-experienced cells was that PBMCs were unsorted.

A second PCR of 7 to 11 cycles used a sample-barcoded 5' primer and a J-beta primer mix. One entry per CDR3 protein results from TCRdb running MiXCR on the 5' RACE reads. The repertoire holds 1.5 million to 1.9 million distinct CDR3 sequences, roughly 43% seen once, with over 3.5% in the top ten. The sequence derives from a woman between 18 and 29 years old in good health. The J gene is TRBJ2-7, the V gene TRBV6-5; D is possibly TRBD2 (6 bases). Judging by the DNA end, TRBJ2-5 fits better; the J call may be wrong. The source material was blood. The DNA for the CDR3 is TGTGCCAGCAGTTATGAAGGCGGGATGAGAGAGACCCAGTACTTC. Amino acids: CASSYEGGMRETQYF.